The T cell receptor beta chain described here comes from a study of T cell changes during pregnancy in multiple sclerosis. The table came from immunoSEQ multiplex PCR; TCRdb's copy has only in-frame clones and leaves some out. The sample consists of about 70,000 clones, 80% to 95% of them appearing once. V was cut by 1 base and J by 4 bases, with 9 bases left in between. The CDR3 totals 14 residues. Germline V gene lookup returns CDR1 SGHKS and CDR2 YYEKEE (reference sequence). V usage is TRBV5-5 and J usage is TRBJ1-3, with D hard to call. The source of this sequence is a female donor with multiple sclerosis, enrolled in a pregnancy study. The sequenced sample was CD4+ T cells from peripheral blood mononuclear cells, obtained after pregnancy. CDR3 in DNA: TGTGCCAGCAGCTTGCGGGGTTCGGGAAACACCATATATTTT. Its translation is CASSLRGSGNTIYF.